The 15 T cell receptor beta chains reported below all come from one sample, sequenced in a study of regulatory T cells in long-lasting Graves disease. TCR beta libraries were built with iRepertoire HTBI primers and Arm-PCR of CDR3 regions. TCRdb itself ran the multiplex PCR reads through MiXCR, one entry per CDR3 protein. In the table there are 300,000 to 400,000 distinct CDR3 sequences, about 14% of which are singletons. Time point indicated: newly diagnosed GD, antithyroid drugs for less than 3 months. Construction of the TCR library relied on RNA isolated from PBMCs. The sequences come from peripheral blood mononuclear cells (PBMCs), collected at new diagnosis, from a patient treated with antithyroid drugs. The origin of the receptors is a female donor with Graves disease.

There are a few counts of this clonotype. The rearrangement uses TRBV7-9 and TRBJ2-3; D is unclear. This CDR3 comprises 12 residues. V lost 1 base and J lost 8, with 7 bases in between. Germline CDR1 is SEHNR and CDR2 is FQNEAQ (reference sequence). CDR3: CASSLGGGTQYF. The DNA for the CDR3 is TGTGCCAGCAGCTTAGGTGGTGGTACGCAGTATTTT. Together with reference TRBV7-9 and TRBJ2-3, the CDR3 gives the full variable domain: DTGVSQNPRHKITKRGQNVTFRCDPISEHNRLYWYRQTLGQGPEFLTYFQNEAQLEKSRLLSDRFSAERPKGSFSTLEIQRTEQGDSAMYLCASSLGGGTQYFGPGTRLTVL.

With respect to this clonotype: A much larger clone differs by one base, so this may be a read error. The chain has TRBV7-2 and TRBJ1-2; D not resolved. The CDR3 is 13 amino acids. Germline V gives CDR1 SGHTA, CDR2 FQGNSA. CDR3 sequence: CASSVASGYGYAF. The CDR3 bases are TGTGCCAGCAGTGTAGCCAGCGGCTATGGCTACGCCTTC.

This clonotype was seen at least ten times. The genes are TRBV2 and TRBJ1-3; TRBD1 is a possible D gene (6 bases). CDR3 length: 16 residues. Germline lookup yields CDR1 SNHLY and CDR2 FYNNEI. V was clipped by 6 bases and J by 0 bases, with 15 bases between them. CDR3 sequence (DNA): TGTGCCAGCAGCCCTGGGGGGCGAAACTCTGGAAACACCATATATTTT. This gives the protein CASSPGGRNSGNTIYF. The full variable domain, completed using reference TRBV2 and TRBJ1-3, is EPEVTQTPSHQVTQMGQEVILRCVPISNHLYFYWYRQILGQKVEFLVSFYNNEISEKSEIFDDQFSVERPDGSNFTLKIRSTKLEDSAMYFCASSPGGRNSGNTIYFGEGSWLTVV.

The V and J genes are TRBV2 and TRBJ2-5; no reliable D call. Germline V gene lookup returns CDR1 SNHLY and CDR2 FYNNEI. CDR3 size: 12 residues. V dropped 5 bases and J dropped 5 bases, with 9 bases sitting between them. CDR3 loop: CASSRQAETQYF. For the CDR3, the DNA is TGTGCCAGCAGTAGACAAGCCGAGACCCAGTACTTC.

This clonotype was recorded at least ten times. V usage is TRBV7-2 and J usage is TRBJ2-3; TRBD1 matches at 7 bases. The CDR3 totals 15 residues. V shed 5 bases and J 1 base; nucleotides not matched to a gene: 6. CDR1 is SGHTA, CDR2 FQGNSA, per germline. CDR3 residues: CASSATGVGTDTQYF. In nucleotides, the CDR3 is TGTGCCAGCAGCGCCACAGGGGTAGGCACAGATACGCAGTATTTT.

This clonotype was seen many times. The genes are TRBV7-9 and TRBJ2-7; D gene unclear. Per the germline V gene, CDR1 is SEHNR and CDR2 is FQNEAQ (reference sequence). This CDR3 comprises 12 residues. Trimming took 1 base from V and 5 from J, leaving 6 bases between them. The CDR3 sequence: CASSLDAHEQYF. The CDR3 bases are TGTGCCAGCAGCTTAGATGCCCACGAGCAGTACTTC.

This clonotype has at least ten counts. This chain joins TRBV2 and TRBJ1-5; 7 positions agree with TRBD1. In germline, CDR1 is SNHLY, CDR2 FYNNEI. This CDR3 comprises 15 residues. V was pared by 1 base and J by 7 bases, with 7 bases of the junction left unmatched. The CDR3 protein is CASSEEGAGLQPQHF. For the CDR3, the DNA is TGTGCCAGCAGTGAAGAGGGGGCGGGTTTGCAGCCCCAGCATTTT. The variable domain in full, completed from reference TRBV2 and TRBJ1-5, reads EPEVTQTPSHQVTQMGQEVILRCVPISNHLYFYWYRQILGQKVEFLVSFYNNEISEKSEIFDDQFSVERPDGSNFTLKIRSTKLEDSAMYFCASSEEGAGLQPQHFGDGTRLSIL.

The V call is TRBV20-1, the J call TRBJ2-7; maybe TRBD1 (6 bases). Germline-derived CDR1 and CDR2 are DFQATT and SNEGSKA (reference sequence). The CDR3 consists of 15 residues. V shed 0 bases and J shed 2 bases, with 14 bases lying between them. CDR3 bases: TGCAGTGCTAGAGAGCCACAGGGTTTAGCCTACGAGCAGTACTTC. Encoded protein: CSAREPQGLAYEQYF.

The gene calls are TRBV30 and TRBJ1-1; 10 nucleotides agree with TRBD1. The CDR3 has 15 amino acids. J lost 5 bases, V lost 3 bases, and 9 bases had no gene match. Germline CDR1 is GTSNPN and CDR2 is SVGIG (reference sequence). This CDR3 reads CAWRAGDRGFTEAFF. The CDR3 DNA is TGTGCCTGGAGGGCTGGGGACAGGGGTTTTACTGAAGCTTTCTTT.

This clonotype was seen at least ten times. The chain joins TRBV20-1 to TRBJ1-2; the match to TRBD1 covers 9 bases. The CDR3 runs to 15 residues. Germline V gene sequence: CDR1 DFQATT, CDR2 SNEGSKA (reference sequence). V lost 5 bases and J lost 6; bases outside the gene matches: 13. CDR3 residues: CSASPGQGHMDGYTF. CDR3 nucleotides: TGCAGTGCTTCACCGGGACAGGGTCATATGGATGGCTACACCTTC.

This clonotype appeared many times. The V gene is TRBV11-2, the J gene TRBJ1-2; unclear D gene. Germline-derived CDR1 and CDR2 are SGHAT and FQNNGV. V was cut by 1 base and J by 8 bases, with 11 bases left in between. The CDR3 length is 13 residues. As DNA, the CDR3 is TGTGCCAGCAGCTTAGCCACGACTGGCGGCTACACCTTC. Encoded protein: CASSLATTGGYTF.

This clonotype has ten or more counts. This CDR3 reads CASSQDPARGRGTVKLFF. CDR3 nucleotides: TGCGCCAGCAGCCAAGACCCCGCCCGGGGGCGAGGCACCGTGAAACTGTTTTTT. V usage is TRBV4-3 and J usage is TRBJ1-4, with D possibly matching TRBD1 (6 bases). Germline CDR1 and CDR2: LGHNA and YSLEER. This CDR3 has 18 amino acids. The V end was cut by 0 bases, the J end by 11 bases, with 25 bases between.

This clonotype has ten or more counts. V usage is TRBV7-2 and J usage is TRBJ2-1; 11 positions agree with TRBD2. This CDR3 spans 17 amino acids. V was clipped by 2 bases and J by 1 base; unmatched bases: 4. Germline V gene data show CDR1 as SGHTA and CDR2 as FQGNSA. CDR3 bases: TGTGCCAGCAGCTTAATCCTAGCGGGAGGTTCCTACAATGAGCAGTTCTTC. This gives the protein CASSLILAGGSYNEQFF.

The chain is built from TRBV7-9 and TRBJ2-7, with D possibly TRBD1 on 5 matching bases. V shed 5 bases and J shed 0 bases, with 17 bases lying between them. This CDR3 region has 16 residues. From germline, CDR1 is SEHNR and CDR2 FQNEAQ (reference sequence). CDR3 residues: CASSPTGLTLSYEQYF. Written as DNA, the CDR3 is TGTGCCAGCAGCCCCACAGGCTTAACTCTCTCCTACGAGCAGTACTTC.

The sample holds many counts of this clonotype. The chain combines TRBV19 with TRBJ1-5; 7 nucleotides align to TRBD1. The CDR3 length is 16 residues. Unmatched junction bases numbered 13, after V lost 4 bases and J lost 7 bases. CDR1 is LNHDA, CDR2 SQIVND, per germline (reference sequence). The CDR3 is CASSKGAVGGGQPQHF. CDR3 nucleotides: TGTGCCAGTAGTAAGGGGGCCGTAGGGGGGGGGCAGCCCCAGCATTTT.